The text below deals with one T cell receptor (beta chain). CDR3 length: 15 residues. Between the trimmed V and J ends, which lost 8 bases and 3 bases, there was a span of 20 bases. Germline assignment: CDR1 KGHSH and CDR2 LQKENI. This sample stems from a study of OX40 agonist ivuxolimab in advanced cancers. About the research overall: The patients' treatment was ivuxolimab, an agonistic anti-OX40 (CD134) antibody. Eligibility rules accepted prior anti-PD-1, anti-PD-L1 or anti-CTLA-4 therapy, and over 35% had some.

Produced via immunoSEQ multiplex PCR; TCRdb's table is partial and in-frame only. The sample yields about 59,000 clones, about 89% seen once. The material sequenced was CD4+ or CD8+ T cells sorted from blood, taken in a trial of the OX40 agonist ivuxolimab. This sequence was found in an adult with an advanced solid tumor such as melanoma, head and neck, liver or kidney cancer. This chain connects TRBV18 to TRBJ2-7; the D gene could be TRBD1 or TRBD2 (6 bases each). The CDR3 DNA is TGTGCCAGCCGTTCGATTTCGGGGGCCGGCTACGAGCAGTACTTC. It specifies CASRSISGAGYEQYF.